The present T cell receptor beta chain was sequenced within a study of cytomegalovirus exposure and HLA in healthy donors. Assay used: immunoSEQ multiplex PCR; TCRdb lists only in-frame clones, some missing. The sample lists around 54,000 clones; around 90% were seen once. Germline CDR1 reads SNHLY; CDR2 reads FYNNEI. The CDR3 sequence is 13 residues long. V lost 2 bases to trimming and J lost 11 bases, with 10 bases between them. On this clone itself: Its antigen remains unknown.

Donors were drawn from the approximately 120-subject validation cohort, separate from the roughly 700-subject first cohort. General study results and limits: The study recorded 150 to 200 TCR beta chains that were cytomegalovirus-associated. Rarity characterized most TCR sequences, yet some public TCRs appeared in many donors.

The sample taken for sequencing was PBMCs. This clonotype originated in a woman under 30 in good health and CMV-seropositive. The chain employs TRBV2 and TRBJ1-6; D possibly corresponds to TRBD1 (6 bases). This chain's CDR3 is CASSELNRAPLHF. CDR3 nucleotides: TGTGCCAGCAGTGAACTTAACAGGGCACCCCTCCACTTT.